Only a few counts were recorded for the clone carrying this T cell receptor beta chain. The sample comes from a study of blood T cell repertoires in COVID-19. Study information: There were acute and convalescent COVID-19 samples, and they came from the United States, Italy and Spain.

Losses at the gene ends were 2 bases for V and 3 bases for J; bases not matched to a gene: 2. CDR1 and CDR2 (germline): SNHLY, FYNNEI. The CDR3 loop spans 15 amino acids. As originally analysed: Researchers report that nucleated cell counts were estimated from reference gene primer amplification. This table comes from immunoSEQ multiplex PCR, and its TCRdb copy is limited to in-frame clones, with some not included. V and J calls and clone size are those listed in that table; D and trimming were worked out from the DNA. The table records around 280,000 clones, 85% of them present only once. This receptor was identified in a woman aged 45-65 years with active or convalescent COVID-19. The sequenced material came from peripheral blood. J is TRBJ2-2 and V is TRBV2; 8 bases line up with TRBD2. CDR3 residues: CASSETSGYTGELFF. The CDR3 nucleotides read TGTGCCAGCAGTGAAACTAGCGGATACACCGGGGAGCTGTTTTTT.